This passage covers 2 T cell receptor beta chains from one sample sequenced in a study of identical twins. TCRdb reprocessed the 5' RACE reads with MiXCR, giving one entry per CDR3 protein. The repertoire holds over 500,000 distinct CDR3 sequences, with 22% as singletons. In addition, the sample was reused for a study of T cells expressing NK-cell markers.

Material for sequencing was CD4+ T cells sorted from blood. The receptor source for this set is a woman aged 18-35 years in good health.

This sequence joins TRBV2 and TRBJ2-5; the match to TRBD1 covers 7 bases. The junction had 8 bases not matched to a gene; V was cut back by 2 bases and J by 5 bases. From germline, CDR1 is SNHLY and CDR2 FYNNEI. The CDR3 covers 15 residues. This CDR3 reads CASSERTGLRETQYF. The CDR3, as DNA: TGTGCCAGCAGTGAACGGACAGGCTTGAGGGAGACCCAGTACTTC.

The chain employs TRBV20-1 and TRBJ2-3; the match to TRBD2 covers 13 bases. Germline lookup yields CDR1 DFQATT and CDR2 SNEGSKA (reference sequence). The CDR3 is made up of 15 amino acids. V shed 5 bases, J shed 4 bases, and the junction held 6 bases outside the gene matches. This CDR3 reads CSALLAGGPSDTQYF. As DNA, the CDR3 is TGCAGTGCTCTACTAGCGGGGGGGCCTTCAGATACGCAGTATTTT.